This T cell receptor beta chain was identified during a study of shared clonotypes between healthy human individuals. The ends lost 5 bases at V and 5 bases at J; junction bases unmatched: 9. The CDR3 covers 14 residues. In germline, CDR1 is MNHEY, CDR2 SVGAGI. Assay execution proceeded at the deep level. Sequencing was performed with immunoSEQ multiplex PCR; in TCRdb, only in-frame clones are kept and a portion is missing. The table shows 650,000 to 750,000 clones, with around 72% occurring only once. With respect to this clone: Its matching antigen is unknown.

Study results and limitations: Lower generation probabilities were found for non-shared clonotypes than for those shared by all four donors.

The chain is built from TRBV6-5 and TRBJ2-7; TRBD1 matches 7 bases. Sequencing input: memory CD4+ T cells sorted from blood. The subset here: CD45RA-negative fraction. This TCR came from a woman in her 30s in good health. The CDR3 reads CASSPVGGWNEQYF. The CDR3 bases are TGTGCCAGCAGTCCCGTAGGGGGCTGGAACGAGCAGTACTTC.